This entry lists 19 T cell receptor beta chains sequenced from one sample in a study of T-cell reconstitution after alpha-beta-depleted transplantation in children. The TCRbeta library was prepared with unique molecular identifiers. TCRdb called the PCR reads again in MiXCR, with one record for every CDR3 protein. The sample lists fewer than 150,000 distinct CDR3 sequences; 20% to 25% were seen once. Sequenced material: PBMCs, mostly from graft donor cells, taken 180 days after TCRalphabeta/CD19-depleted stem cell transplant. Receptor source: a male patient under 10 years old who had a stem cell transplant for chronic granulomatous disease, so the T cells may come from the graft donor.

This clonotype was seen only a few times. The chain is built from TRBV20-1 and TRBJ2-5; 9 bases line up with TRBD1. Germline CDR1 and CDR2: DFQATT and SNEGSKA (reference sequence). The CDR3 consists of 14 residues. Trimming took 2 bases from V and 5 from J; bases not matched to a gene: 6. This CDR3 is CSARQQGAGETQYF. The CDR3 bases are TGCAGTGCTAGACAACAGGGGGCTGGGGAGACCCAGTACTTC.

This clonotype was observed at least ten times. CDR3 protein: CSAILNTEAFF. The CDR3 nucleotides are TGCAGTGCTATCTTGAACACTGAAGCTTTCTTT. The chain carries TRBV20-1 and TRBJ1-1; no clear D. The V and J ends lost 4 bases and 0 bases respectively, with 3 bases between them. Germline V CDR1 and CDR2: DFQATT, SNEGSKA (reference sequence). The CDR3 covers 11 residues.

This clonotype was counted between two and nine times. The V call is TRBV5-3, the J call TRBJ2-3; D remains unclear. TRBV5-3 is labeled an ORF, and its function is uncertain. This CDR3 region has 13 residues. V dropped 0 bases and J dropped 1 base, with 3 bases sitting between them. In DNA, the CDR3 is TGTGCCAGAAGCTTGGGGGGCACAGATACGCAGTATTTT. Its translation: CARSLGGTDTQYF.

The chain recombines TRBV24-1 with TRBJ2-1, with a tentative D call TRBD1 (6 bases). The CDR3 sequence is 16 residues long. Per the germline V gene, CDR1 is KGHDR and CDR2 is SFDVKD. V was trimmed by 3 bases and J by 7 bases, leaving 18 bases between them. As DNA, the CDR3 is TGTGCCACCAGTGATGGAGGACAGACCTTCGCAAATGAGCAGTTCTTC. It yields the protein CATSDGGQTFANEQFF.

The CDR3 loop is CASSSASREQYF. CDR3 in DNA: TGTGCCAGCAGCTCCGCTTCTCGCGAGCAGTACTTC. The genes are TRBV11-1 and TRBJ2-7; D ambiguous. The germline gives CDR1 SGHAT, CDR2 FQDESV (reference sequence). The V end was cut by 4 bases, the J end by 6 bases, with 10 bases between. The CDR3 loop spans 12 amino acids.

This chain uses TRBV7-9 with TRBJ2-2; D unresolved. CDR3 size: 12 residues. Germline CDR1 is SEHNR and CDR2 is FQNEAQ (reference sequence). The ends were cut back, 5 bases at V and 7 bases at J, with 8 bases in the middle. The DNA of the CDR3 is TGTGCCAGCAGCCGGCTGGGCGGGGAGCTGTTTTTT. This codes for CASSRLGGELFF.

This clonotype was detected a few times. The chain carries TRBV12-3 or TRBV12-4 and TRBJ2-3; 13 bases match TRBD2. There are 17 residues in the CDR3. V trimming: 6 bases; J trimming: 3 bases; junction bases outside the gene matches: 9. The DNA for the CDR3 is TGTGCCAGCAGACCAGGACTAGCGGGAGTTGCGACAGATACGCAGTATTTT. Protein: CASRPGLAGVATDTQYF.

V usage is TRBV10-2 and J usage is TRBJ2-2, with D possibly matching TRBD1 (6 bases). The CDR3 spans 13 residues. Deletions cut 7 bases from V and 4 bases from J, with 10 bases between. Germline assignment: CDR1 WSHSY and CDR2 SAAADI. The CDR3 loop reads CASIKGGTGELFF. CDR3 nucleotide sequence: TGCGCCAGCATCAAAGGGGGCACCGGGGAGCTGTTTTTT.

This clonotype was seen a few times. The chain has TRBV10-3 and TRBJ2-3; D gene ambiguous. Per the germline V gene, CDR1 is ENHRY and CDR2 is SYGVKD. The CDR3 spans 13 residues. The V end was cut by 8 bases, the J end by 2 bases, with 11 bases between. CDR3 sequence reads: CAIGKGSTDTQYF. The CDR3 coding sequence is TGTGCCATCGGGAAGGGTTCCACAGATACGCAGTATTTT.

The sample holds many counts of this clonotype. This chain joins TRBV20-1 and TRBJ2-1; D gene unclear. The germline gives CDR1 DFQATT, CDR2 SNEGSKA (reference sequence). V lost 3 bases to trimming and J lost 6 bases, with 9 bases between them. The CDR3 extends over 12 amino acids. The DNA for the CDR3 is TGCAGTGCTAGGACGTGGGGCAATGAGCAGTTCTTC. Its translation is CSARTWGNEQFF.

The V gene is TRBV12-3 or TRBV12-4, the J gene TRBJ2-7; the match to TRBD1 covers 7 bases. The CDR3 extends over 14 amino acids. Trimming at V came to 6 bases and at J to 6 bases, leaving 11 bases not matched to a gene. The DNA for the CDR3 is TGTGCCAGCAGGCGACAGGGAGAGAACGGCGAGCAGTACTTC. It codes for CASRRQGENGEQYF.

The chain couples TRBV5-5 to TRBJ1-2; D gene uncertain. Trimming removed 3 bases from V and 8 bases from J, with 11 bases in between. Germline lookup yields CDR1 SGHKS and CDR2 YYEKEE (reference sequence). The CDR3 length is 12 residues. As DNA, the CDR3 is TGTGCCAGCAGCTCCTGGGGTTTCGGCTACACCTTC. This translates into CASSSWGFGYTF.

The V call is TRBV19, the J call TRBJ2-1; the D gene could be TRBD1 or TRBD2 (5 bases each). Germline lookup yields CDR1 LNHDA and CDR2 SQIVND (reference sequence). This CDR3 spans 12 amino acids. The germline V and J ends were trimmed by 7 bases and 7 bases, with 11 bases remaining between them. The CDR3 loop is CASNEGPNEQFF. CDR3 coding DNA: TGTGCCAGTAACGAGGGACCTAATGAGCAGTTCTTC.

J is TRBJ2-3 and V is TRBV7-8; the D gene is possibly TRBD2 (7 bases). Germline V gene lookup returns CDR1 SGHVS and CDR2 FQNEAQ. V lost 1 base, J lost 11 bases, and 16 bases lay in between. The CDR3 contains 14 residues. CDR3 DNA: TGTGCCAGCAGCTTAGAGAGGGGGGGCGGGGGGCAGTATTTT. It specifies CASSLERGGGGQYF.

At least ten counts were recorded for this clonotype. The chain uses TRBV20-1 and TRBJ2-5, with 12 bases that match TRBD2. The CDR3 totals 15 residues. CDR1 is DFQATT and CDR2 is SNEGSKA in the germline V gene (reference sequence). The J segment lost 5 bases and the V segment lost 1 base, leaving 5 bases of the junction unmatched. The CDR3 region has the DNA TGCAGTGCTAGAGCAGGACTAGCGGGGAGGGAGACCCAGTACTTC. Its protein product is CSARAGLAGRETQYF.

The genes are TRBV9 and TRBJ2-3; weak D call: TRBD2 (5 bases). The CDR3 is 15 amino acids. V was trimmed by 3 bases and J by 13 bases, leaving 24 bases between them. Per the germline V gene, CDR1 is SGDLS and CDR2 is YYNGEE. In DNA, the CDR3 is TGTGCCAGCAGCGATTCGGCAGGTCTCCGGGGAACCGAGTATTTT. This gives the protein CASSDSAGLRGTEYF.

This chain links TRBV20-1 with TRBJ2-3; TRBD1 is a possible D gene (6 bases). With 6 bases removed from V and 0 bases from J, the gap between germline ends came to 16 bases. The CDR3 is 15 residues long. Germline values: CDR1 DFQATT, CDR2 SNEGSKA (reference sequence). The CDR3, as DNA: TGCAGTGCCGGCCCACCAGGGGTTAGCACAGATACGCAGTATTTT. Its protein is CSAGPPGVSTDTQYF.

The chain links TRBV20-1 to TRBJ1-2; D unresolved. The germline CDR1 and CDR2 sequences are DFQATT and SNEGSKA (reference sequence). Trimming took 3 bases from V and 6 from J, leaving 20 bases between them. The CDR3 extends over 15 amino acids. The CDR3 coding sequence is TGCAGTGCTAGGGGTGAGAGGCGGGTTCTCAATGGCTACACCTTC. Protein sequence: CSARGERRVLNGYTF.

This clonotype came up a few times. This sequence joins TRBV5-1 and TRBJ2-1; D tentatively fits TRBD1 or TRBD2 (6 bases each). Germline lookup yields CDR1 SGHRS and CDR2 YFSETQ. V lost 4 bases to trimming and J lost 0 bases, with 14 bases between them. This CDR3 region has 16 residues. The DNA of the CDR3 is TGCGCCAGCAGCGGTCGGGGGACAAGCTCCTACAATGAGCAGTTCTTC. Translated: CASSGRGTSSYNEQFF.